These T cell receptor beta chains were read from a single sample in a study of shared clonotypes between healthy human individuals. TCRdb's table, derived via immunoSEQ multiplex PCR, lists solely in-frame clones and lacks some. The sample yields roughly 2 million clones, roughly 96% seen once. Sequencing used naive CD4+ T cells sorted from blood. The receptors shown here come from a man aged 18 to 30 in good health. The CDR3 runs from the conserved cysteine through the conserved F or W. Each record gives: J gene, D gene, V gene, clone size, CDR3 DNA, CDR3 protein. The D gene is left open where the match is weak. The size of a clone is reported for some rows only, either as once, few or many, or as a class for expanded clones.

J gene: TRBJ1-1; D gene: NA; V gene: TRBV30; clone size: NA; CDR3 DNA: TGTGCCTGGAGCCCGGGGGGTGAAGCTTTCTTT; CDR3 protein: CAWSPGGEAFF
J gene: TRBJ2-2; D gene: TRBD1; V gene: TRBV5-6; clone size: NA; CDR3 DNA: TGTGCCAGCAGCTTCCCGACAGGGGGAACCGGGGAGCTGTTTTTT; CDR3 protein: CASSFPTGGTGELFF
J gene: TRBJ1-1; D gene: NA; V gene: TRBV5-1; clone size: NA; CDR3 DNA: TGCGCCAGCAGCTTGGAGCCAGGGAGGGGGAAGACTGAAGCTTTCTTT; CDR3 protein: CASSLEPGRGKTEAFF
J gene: TRBJ2-3; D gene: TRBD2; V gene: TRBV5-1; clone size: NA; CDR3 DNA: TGCGCCAGCAGCTTGGGACTAGCGGACCCCACAGATACGCAGTATTTT; CDR3 protein: CASSLGLADPTDTQYF
J gene: TRBJ1-3; D gene: TRBD1; V gene: TRBV7-2; clone size: NA; CDR3 DNA: TGTGCCAGCAGCTTAGCCGGACAGGGCGAAATATATTTT; CDR3 protein: CASSLAGQGEIYF
J gene: TRBJ2-7; D gene: TRBD2; V gene: TRBV5-1; clone size: NA; CDR3 DNA: TGCGCCAGCAGCTTACTAGCGGGAGGCTACGAGCAGTACTTC; CDR3 protein: CASSLLAGGYEQYF
J gene: TRBJ1-2; D gene: NA; V gene: TRBV14; clone size: NA; CDR3 DNA: TGTGCCAGCAGCCCGGCACACCAAGGAGGCTACACCTTC; CDR3 protein: CASSPAHQGGYTF
J gene: TRBJ1-1; D gene: TRBD1; V gene: TRBV18; clone size: NA; CDR3 DNA: TGTGCCACCAAAGGGGAGGGACAGATGAACACTGAAGCTTTCTTT; CDR3 protein: CATKGEGQMNTEAFF
J gene: TRBJ2-5; D gene: TRBD1; V gene: TRBV7-9; clone size: once; CDR3 DNA: TGTGCCAGCAGCTTAGTAGGAGGACAGGGTCCAGAGACCCAGTACTTC; CDR3 protein: CASSLVGGQGPETQYF
J gene: TRBJ1-2; D gene: TRBD1; V gene: TRBV14; clone size: NA; CDR3 DNA: TGTGCCAGCAGCCCAGGACAGGGGCCGGGGTATGGCTACACCTTC; CDR3 protein: CASSPGQGPGYGYTF